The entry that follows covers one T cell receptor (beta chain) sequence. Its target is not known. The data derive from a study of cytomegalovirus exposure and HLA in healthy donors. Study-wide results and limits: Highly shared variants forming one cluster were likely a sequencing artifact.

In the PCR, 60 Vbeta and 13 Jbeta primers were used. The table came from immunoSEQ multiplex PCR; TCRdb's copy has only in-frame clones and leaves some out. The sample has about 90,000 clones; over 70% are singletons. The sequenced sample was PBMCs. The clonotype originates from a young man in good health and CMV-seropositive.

CDR3 in amino acids: CASSLSSGNQETQYF. In DNA, the CDR3 is TGCGCCAGCAGCTTGAGCTCGGGGAACCAAGAGACCCAGTACTTC. The chain recombines TRBV5-1 with TRBJ2-5; perhaps TRBD2 as D (5 bases). Trimming cost V 1 base and J 0 bases, with 10 bases left between them. CDR1 and CDR2 from the germline V gene are SGHRS and YFSETQ. This CDR3 has 15 residues.